The 10 T cell receptor beta chains reported below all come from one sample, sequenced in a study of shared clonotypes between healthy human individuals. Measured with immunoSEQ multiplex PCR; TCRdb has only the in-frame clones, and not every one. The top ten hold about 1.7% of the sample, which has about 700,000 clones, 74% seen once. Sequencing was performed on memory CD4+ T cells sorted from blood. Regarding subset: CD45RA-negative fraction. Receptor source: a woman aged 30 to 39 in good health.

The chain combines TRBV18 with TRBJ1-3; 8 nucleotides align to TRBD1. J was trimmed by 2 bases and V by 2 bases; bases with no gene match: 8. The CDR3 loop spans 17 amino acids. CDR1 and CDR2 (germline): KGHSH, LQKENI. The DNA for the CDR3 is TGTGCCAGCTCACCAGAGTCGGGACAGGTGACTGGAAACACCATATATTTT. This sequence encodes CASSPESGQVTGNTIYF.

The chain carries TRBV11-2 and TRBJ1-1; no reliable D call. Germline V gives CDR1 SGHAT, CDR2 FQNNGV. This CDR3 spans 14 amino acids. The V end was cut by 2 bases, the J end by 4 bases, with 11 bases between. The CDR3 DNA is TGTGCCAGCAGCTTATTTTCCCTGGGCACTGAAGCTTTCTTT. It codes for CASSLFSLGTEAFF.

The rearrangement joins TRBV11-2 to TRBJ2-5; D gene ambiguous. This CDR3 contains 15 residues. V dropped 5 bases and J dropped 1 base, with 14 bases sitting between them. Germline assignment: CDR1 SGHAT and CDR2 FQNNGV. The CDR3 region has the DNA TGTGCCAGCAGCCACACACGTTTCCCCCAAGAGACCCAGTACTTC. It specifies CASSHTRFPQETQYF.

This clone was picked up a small number of times. This chain links TRBV10-2 with TRBJ2-2, with 7 bases identical to TRBD1. J lost 2 bases, V lost 8 bases, and 14 bases had no gene match. This CDR3 is 17 amino acids long. The V gene's germline CDR1 is WSHSY and CDR2 SAAADI. Here the CDR3 DNA reads TGCGCCAGCCGAGTCGCCGGGACAGCTTTTAACACCGGGGAGCTGTTTTTT. It encodes CASRVAGTAFNTGELFF.

This chain links TRBV5-1 with TRBJ1-4; 7 bases align to TRBD1. CDR1 and CDR2 from the germline V gene are SGHRS and YFSETQ. The J segment lost 4 bases and the V segment lost 7 bases, leaving 10 bases of the junction unmatched. The CDR3 is 15 amino acids. CDR3: CASAPRGPSNEKLFF. In DNA form, the CDR3 reads TGCGCCAGCGCACCTAGGGGGCCGAGTAATGAAAAACTGTTTTTT.

This sequence joins TRBV5-1 and TRBJ2-3; maybe TRBD1 (6 bases). Germline CDR1 is SGHRS and CDR2 is YFSETQ. V was pared by 2 bases and J by 10 bases, with 23 bases between. The CDR3 has 16 residues. CDR3: CASSLLQGKKVFSQYF. DNA of the CDR3: TGCGCCAGCAGCTTACTACAGGGTAAAAAGGTGTTTTCGCAGTATTTT.

V usage is TRBV7-3 and J usage is TRBJ1-2, with D possibly being TRBD1 (6 bases). V was pared by 1 base and J by 1 base, with 10 bases between. The CDR3 sequence is 15 residues long. Looked up from germline, CDR1 is SGHTA and CDR2 is FQGTGA. The CDR3 nucleotides read TGTGCCAGCAGCTTAATTGGGGGCCTTAACTATGGCTACACCTTC. Protein: CASSLIGGLNYGYTF.

V gene TRBV19 combines with J gene TRBJ1-2, with D maybe TRBD1 (6 bases). The CDR3 covers 14 residues. Trimming removed 7 bases from V and 5 bases from J, with 17 bases in between. Per germline, CDR1 LNHDA and CDR2 SQIVND (reference sequence). The CDR3 DNA reads TGTGCCAGTAAGGCGACAGGACCCAAATATGGCTACACCTTC. This encodes CASKATGPKYGYTF.

This chain joins TRBV28 and TRBJ1-4; a possible D gene is TRBD1 (5 bases). Germline values: CDR1 MDHEN, CDR2 SYDVKM. Trimming stripped 5 bases from V and 3 bases from J, with 13 bases between. CDR3 length: 15 residues. CDR3 loop: CASSTTRGPNEKLFF. CDR3 DNA: TGTGCCAGCAGTACCACGAGGGGCCCTAATGAAAAACTGTTTTTT.

This clone showed up just a few times. This chain connects TRBV10-3 to TRBJ2-1; TRBD1 is a possible D gene (5 bases). The CDR3 contains 11 residues. Trimming cost V 8 bases and J 10 bases, with 12 bases left between them. Germline assignment: CDR1 ENHRY and CDR2 SYGVKD. CDR3 sequence reads: CAISGAEEQFF. The CDR3 nucleotides are TGTGCCATCTCTGGGGCAGAGGAGCAGTTCTTC.